The 23 T cell receptor beta chains in this list originate from one sample, sequenced in a study of metastatic and nonmetastatic thyroid tumors. Until they underwent thyroid surgery, no patient had received any treatment. With MiXCR, TCRdb called clones anew from the PCR reads. The sample carries about 50,000 clones, about 4% recorded once. Sample: blood. These receptors were collected from a female donor with papillary thyroid cancer or a benign thyroid nodule (not recorded which). Some clones in this sample may be carry-over from other donors' samples.

This clone was found many times. This rearrangement joins TRBV18 to TRBJ1-4; perhaps TRBD1 as D (6 bases). From germline, CDR1 is KGHSH and CDR2 LQKENI. This CDR3 spans 15 amino acids. The V end lost 4 bases, the J end lost 8 bases, and 17 bases lay between the germline ends. CDR3 protein: CASSRGRQGKEKLFF. For the CDR3, the DNA is TGTGCCAGCTCACGGGGTCGGCAGGGGAAAGAAAAACTGTTTTTT.

This clone was seen ten or more times. The rearrangement links TRBV12-3 or TRBV12-4 to TRBJ2-7, with TRBD1 as a possible D gene (6 bases). The CDR3 is 15 residues long. V gave up 3 bases and J gave up 1 base, with 13 bases separating them. Here the CDR3 DNA reads TGTGCCAGCAGTTTCTCGACAGGCCGATCCTACGAGCAGTACTTC. Amino acid sequence: CASSFSTGRSYEQYF.

At least ten counts were recorded for this clone. J is TRBJ2-6 and V is TRBV6-1; D is undetermined. V was clipped by 1 base and J by 0 bases, with 4 bases between them. Germline assignment: CDR1 MNHNS and CDR2 SASEGT. The CDR3 runs to 15 residues. The CDR3 loop reads CASSEGSSGANVLTF. The CDR3 DNA sequence: TGTGCCAGCAGTGAAGGCAGCTCTGGGGCCAACGTCCTGACTTTC.

This clone was counted only a few times. This could be a read error, since a much larger clone is one nucleotide away. This rearrangement joins TRBV6-1 to TRBJ1-4; D may be TRBD1 (5 bases). Trimming cost V 5 bases and J 8 bases, with 15 bases left between them. Germline loops: CDR1 MNHNS, CDR2 SASEGT. This CDR3 comprises 14 residues. CDR3: CASSLTHGTEKLFF. DNA for the CDR3: TGTGCCAGCAGTCTGACACATGGGACCGAAAAACTGTTTTTT.

V gene TRBV29-1 combines with J gene TRBJ2-2; 9 bases align to TRBD1. Looked up from germline, CDR1 is SQVTM and CDR2 is ANQGSEA. There are 14 residues in the CDR3. V trimming: 6 bases; J trimming: 4 bases; junction bases outside the gene matches: 6. The CDR3 bases are TGCAGCGTAGAGGGGACAGGGAGCACCGGGGAGCTGTTTTTT. Amino acids: CSVEGTGSTGELFF.

This clone was found many times. This sequence joins TRBV13 and TRBJ2-5; D is possibly TRBD1 (6 bases). Germline V lookup: CDR1 PRHDT, CDR2 FYEKMQ (reference sequence). The CDR3 runs 17 residues. With 5 bases removed from V and 7 bases from J, the gap between germline ends came to 26 bases. The CDR3 region is CASSPTLPGTLRRTQYF. The CDR3 DNA is TGTGCCAGCAGCCCCACCCTCCCCGGGACACTAAGACGGACCCAGTACTTC. Filled out from reference TRBV13 and TRBJ2-5, the complete variable domain reads AAGVIQSPRHLIKEKRETATLKCYPIPRHDTVYWYQQGPGQDPQFLISFYEKMQSDKGSIPDRFSAQQFSDYHSELNMSSLELGDSALYFCASSPTLPGTLRRTQYFGPGTRLLVL.

This clone has a handful of counts. The genes are TRBV12-3 or TRBV12-4 and TRBJ2-7; D remains ambiguous. This CDR3 contains 11 residues. V lost 6 bases, J lost 7 bases, and 10 bases lay in between. The CDR3 DNA reads TGTGCCAGCAGGGCCCTCGGAGAGCAGTACTTC. Its translation: CASRALGEQYF.

This chain connects TRBV7-3 to TRBJ2-7; D remains ambiguous. The CDR3 is 14 residues long. Germline V lookup: CDR1 SGHTA, CDR2 FQGTGA. Between the trimmed V and J ends, which lost 7 bases and 0 bases, there was a span of 13 bases. CDR3 loop: CASIPRSSSYEQYF. The CDR3 DNA follows: TGTGCCAGCATCCCACGATCAAGCTCCTACGAGCAGTACTTC.

The table lists this clone with many counts. This sample includes further DNA sequences coding for the same CDR3. J is TRBJ1-1 and V is TRBV11-2, with D hard to call. V was cut by 2 bases and J by 1 base, with 5 bases left in between. The germline CDR1 and CDR2 sequences are SGHAT and FQNNGV. This CDR3 spans 13 amino acids. CDR3 protein: CASSLWGNTEAFF. DNA for the CDR3: TGTGCCAGCAGCTTATGGGGGAACACTGAAGCTTTCTTT.

This clone was seen more than once but under ten times. V usage is TRBV12-3 or TRBV12-4 and J usage is TRBJ2-7; no definite D call. This CDR3 comprises 12 residues. V lost 6 bases to trimming and J lost 0 bases, with 6 bases between them. The CDR3, as DNA: TGTGCCAGCAGCTGTCGCTCCTACGAGCAGTACTTC. It yields the protein CASSCRSYEQYF.

This clone was counted only a few times. A read error may be the cause here, since a much bigger clone is one base away. The chain recombines TRBV2 with TRBJ2-5; D is possibly TRBD1 (6 bases). With 7 bases removed from V and 1 base from J, the gap between germline ends came to 16 bases. CDR1 SNHLY and CDR2 FYNNEI come from the germline V gene. CDR3 size: 15 residues. CDR3 protein: CASIAADRTQETQYF. The CDR3 nucleotides are TGTGCCAGCATCGCCGCCGACAGGACCCAAGAGACCCAGTACTTC.

The chain carries TRBV28 and TRBJ1-5, with TRBD1 as a possible D gene (5 bases). Germline lookup yields CDR1 MDHEN and CDR2 SYDVKM. The germline V and J ends were trimmed by 7 bases and 7 bases, with 20 bases remaining between them. The CDR3 covers 15 residues. The CDR3 DNA is TGTGCCAGCACGATAAGAAGGGGCGTGAGCCAGCCCCAGCATTTT. It translates to CASTIRRGVSQPQHF.

There are a few counts of this clone. One end of the junction is discordant with germline, which a read error may explain. The chain is built from TRBV12-3 or TRBV12-4 and TRBJ2-3; 7 bases match TRBD1. This CDR3 spans 15 amino acids. The CDR3 is CASSSGGEPQDTQYF. DNA of the CDR3: TGTGCCAGCAGTTCAGGGGGAGAGCCACAAGATACTCAGTATTTT.

This clone was counted between two and nine times. A much bigger clone sits one base away, suggesting this may be a read error. Given the absence of the conserved phenylalanine or tryptophan at the CDR3 end, a read error is likely. The chain links TRBV25-1 to TRBJ2-3, with D unresolved. Trimming stripped 5 bases from V and 2 bases from J, with 8 bases between. The CDR3 runs 13 residues. Germline V gene data show CDR1 as MGHDK and CDR2 as SYGVNS. CDR3 amino acids: CASSTQFTDTQYL. The CDR3 DNA is TGTGCCAGCAGTACTCAATTCACAGATACGCAGTATCTT.

On this clone itself: No DNA is shown, since the ends of the CDR3 on it are uncertain; the CDR3 is the one TCRdb lists. The chain recombines TRBV7-3 with TRBJ2-7; TRBD1 was called by the table and not checked on the DNA. The germline CDR1 and CDR2 sequences are SGHTA and FQGTGA. The CDR3 is 13 residues long, ends included. CDR3 residues: CASSFGQGTPQDF.

A word on this clone: The same CDR3 is also encoded by other DNA sequences in this sample. The chain employs TRBV27 and TRBJ2-1, with 9 bases matching TRBD2. Germline values: CDR1 MNHEY, CDR2 SMNVEV (reference sequence). This CDR3 has 21 residues. V lost 5 bases, J lost 0 bases, and 20 bases stayed unmatched. Written as DNA, the CDR3 is TGTGCCAGCAGTGGAACGACCGGCGCTAGCGGGAAGAAAACCTCCTACAATGAGCAGTTCTTC. Protein: CASSGTTGASGKKTSYNEQFF.

This clone was recorded many times. The V and J genes are TRBV6-2 or TRBV6-3 and TRBJ2-3; 10 nucleotides line up with TRBD2. Germline V CDR1 and CDR2: MNHEY, SVGEGT. The CDR3 runs 16 residues. J lost 0 bases, V lost 6 bases, and 6 bases had no gene match. The CDR3 bases are TGTGCCAGCAGAGAACTAGCGGGGCTGAGCACAGATACGCAGTATTTT. This codes for CASRELAGLSTDTQYF.

In its sample, this clone was seen a few times. The chain joins TRBV19 to TRBJ1-5; no reliable D call. Germline CDR1 is LNHDA and CDR2 is SQIVND (reference sequence). The CDR3 extends over 14 amino acids. The V gene lost 4 bases and the J gene lost 7 bases, with 14 bases spanning the gap. CDR3 DNA sequence: TGTGCCAGTAGTACAGACATGCTTGGACAGCCCCAGCATTTT. Translating it yields CASSTDMLGQPQHF.

As concerns this clone: The junction shows a germline mismatch at one end, possibly a read error. Other DNA sequences in the sample encode the same CDR3. The chain recombines TRBV24-1 with TRBJ2-2; the D is unclear. The CDR3 totals 15 residues. Germline values: CDR1 KGHDR, CDR2 SFDVKD. The CDR3 loop is CATSDLTSNTGELFF. The CDR3 bases are TGCGCCACCAGTGATTTGACATCGAACACCGGGGAGCTGTTTTTT.

This clone has only a few counts. J is TRBJ1-2 and V is TRBV6-2 or TRBV6-3; the D gene is possibly TRBD1 (6 bases). Deletions cut 10 bases from V and 5 bases from J, with 17 bases between. The CDR3 covers 13 residues. Germline assignment: CDR1 MNHEY and CDR2 SVGEGT. As DNA, the CDR3 is TGTGCCACCTCCAGCAGGGGCGGGTATGGCTACACCTTC. Translation gives CATSSRGGYGYTF.

This clone has a count of ten or more. The CDR3 reads CASSISPSGGGNEKLFF. CDR3 bases: TGTGCCAGTAGTATATCCCCCTCCGGGGGAGGTAATGAAAAACTGTTTTTT. The chain couples TRBV19 to TRBJ1-4; TRBD1 might be the D (5 bases). The germline V gene encodes CDR1 LNHDA and CDR2 SQIVND (reference sequence). CDR3 size: 17 residues. Trimming removed 2 bases from V and 4 bases from J, with 17 bases in between. The variable domain in full, completed from reference TRBV19 and TRBJ1-4, reads DGGITQSPKYLFRKEGQNVTLSCEQNLNHDAMYWYRQDPGQGLRLIYYSQIVNDFQKGDIAEGYSVSREKKESFPLTVTSAQKNPTAFYLCASSISPSGGGNEKLFFGSGTQLSVL.

For the CDR3, the DNA is TGTGCCAGCAGCCATACCGGGACTAGTGGCAATGAGCAGTTCTTC. Protein sequence: CASSHTGTSGNEQFF. The chain joins TRBV5-8 to TRBJ2-1; TRBD2 aligns across 8 bases. Germline loops: CDR1 SGHTS, CDR2 YDEGEE. The trim removed 4 bases at V and 6 bases at J, leaving 9 bases unmatched. The CDR3 extends over 15 amino acids.

This clone has at least ten counts. The V and J genes are TRBV6-1 and TRBJ2-5, with no clear D. The CDR3 runs to 15 residues. Per germline, CDR1 MNHNS and CDR2 SASEGT. Trimming took off 6 bases at V and 4 bases at J, with 18 bases between the two ends. CDR3 in DNA: TGTGCCAGCAGCCAGGAACCAAGAGTCCCAGAGACCCAGTACTTC. Encoded protein: CASSQEPRVPETQYF.